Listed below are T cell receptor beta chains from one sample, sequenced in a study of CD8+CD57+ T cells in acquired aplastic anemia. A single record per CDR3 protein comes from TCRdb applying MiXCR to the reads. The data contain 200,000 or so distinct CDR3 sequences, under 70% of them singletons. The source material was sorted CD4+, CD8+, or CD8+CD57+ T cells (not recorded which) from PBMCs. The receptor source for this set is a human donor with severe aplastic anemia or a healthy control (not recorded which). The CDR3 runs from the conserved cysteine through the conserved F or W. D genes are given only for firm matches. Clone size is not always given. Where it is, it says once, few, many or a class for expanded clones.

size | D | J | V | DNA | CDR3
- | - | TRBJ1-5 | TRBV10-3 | TGTGCCATCAGTGATAAAAGCCAGGGAGGACAGCCCCAGCATTTT | CAISDKSQGGQPQHF
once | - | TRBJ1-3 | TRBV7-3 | TGTGCCAGCAGCTTAGACGCAGCATCTGGAAACACCATATATTTT | CASSLDAASGNTIYF
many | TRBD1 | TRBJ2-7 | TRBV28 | TGTGCCAGCTTAACAGGGGTACCCTCTCTCCATTACTACGAGCAGTACTTC | CASLTGVPSLHYYEQYF
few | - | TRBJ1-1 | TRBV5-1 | TGCGCCAGCAGCTTGGCAGACAACACTGAAGCTTTCTTT | CASSLADNTEAFF
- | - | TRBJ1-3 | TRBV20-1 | TGCAGTGCCCCCTCTGGAGACACCATATATTTT | CSAPSGDTIYF
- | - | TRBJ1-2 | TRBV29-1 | TGCAGCGAGGGGACGGCCGGGGGCTACACCTTC | CSEGTAGGYTF
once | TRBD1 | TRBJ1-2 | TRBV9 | TGTGCCAGCAGCGGACAGGGGAACGGTAACTATGGCTACACCTTC | CASSGQGNGNYGYTF
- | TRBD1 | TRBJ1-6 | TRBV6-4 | TGTGCCAGCAGTGACTTAGGACAGGGCTGGTCACCCCTCCACTTT | CASSDLGQGWSPLHF
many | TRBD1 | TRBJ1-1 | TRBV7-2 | TGTGCCAGCAGTCCCGGGACAGGGGGCTACACTGAAGCTTTCTTT | CASSPGTGGYTEAFF
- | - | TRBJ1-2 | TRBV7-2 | TGTGCCAGCAGCACTTCTGGTACAGGGTTGGGCTACACCTTC | CASSTSGTGLGYTF
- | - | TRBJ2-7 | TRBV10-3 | TGTGCCATCAAAGGGCAGGGGGGCGACGAGCAGTACTTC | CAIKGQGGDEQYF
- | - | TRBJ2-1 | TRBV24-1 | TGTGCCACCAGTGACACTCCTTCAGGGGAATGGGAGCAGTTCTTC | CATSDTPSGEWEQFF
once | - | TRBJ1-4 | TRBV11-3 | TGTGCCAGCAGCTTATTGGCAGTAAATGAAAAACTGTTTTTT | CASSLLAVNEKLFF
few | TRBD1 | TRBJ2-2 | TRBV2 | TGTGCCAGCAGACAGGGGGTCGGGGAGCTGTTTTTT | CASRQGVGELFF
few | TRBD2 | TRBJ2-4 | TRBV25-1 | TGTGCCAGCAGTTCCCAGACTAGCGGGGGGGCAACCAAAAACATTCAGTACTTC | CASSSQTSGGATKNIQYF
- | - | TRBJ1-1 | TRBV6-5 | TGTGCCAGCAACTCAGTGGGTGAAGCTTTCTTT | CASNSVGEAFF
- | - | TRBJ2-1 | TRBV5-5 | TGTGCCAGCAGTTTCATTTCGAATGAGCAGTTCTTC | CASSFISNEQFF
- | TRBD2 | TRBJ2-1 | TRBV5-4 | TGTGCCAGCAGCTCGGGCCCTTGGGGACTAGCGGGGGGTAGGCGCGCCTACAATGGGCAGTTCTTC | CASSSGPWGLAGGRRAYNGQFF
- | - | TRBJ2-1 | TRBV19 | TGTGCCAGTAGTCCACCCGGGACCCTCAATGAGCAGTTCTTC | CASSPPGTLNEQFF
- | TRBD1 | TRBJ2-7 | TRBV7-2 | TGTGCCAGCACCCCCGAGGGGGCGAGCGAGCAGTACTTC | CASTPEGASEQYF
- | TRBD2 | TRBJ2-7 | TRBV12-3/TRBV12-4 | TGTGCCAGCAGCACCTCCTTAGCGGGATCCTCGTACGAGCAGTACTTC | CASSTSLAGSSYEQYF
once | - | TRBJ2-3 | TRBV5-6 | TGTGCCAGCAGTGACTCGAGGGGGGACAAAGAAGATACGCAGTATTTT | CASSDSRGDKEDTQYF
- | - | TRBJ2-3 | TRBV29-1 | TGCAGCAGTGAACAGGGCACAGATACGCAGTATTTT | CSSEQGTDTQYF
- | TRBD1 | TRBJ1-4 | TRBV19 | TGTGCCAGTAGTATACCCCGACAGGGCGGCGAAAAACTGTTTTTT | CASSIPRQGGEKLFF
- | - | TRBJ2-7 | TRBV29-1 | TGCAGCTTGGGTGCAGATCGCTCCTACGAGCAGTACTTC | CSLGADRSYEQYF
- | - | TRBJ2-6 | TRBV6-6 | TGTGCCAGCAGTGAAGCTCAGGGACTGGCCTCTGGGGCCAACGTCCTGACTTTC | CASSEAQGLASGANVLTF
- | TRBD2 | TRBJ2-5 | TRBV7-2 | TGTGCCAGCAGCCGGACTAGCTTCGAGACCCAGTACTTC | CASSRTSFETQYF